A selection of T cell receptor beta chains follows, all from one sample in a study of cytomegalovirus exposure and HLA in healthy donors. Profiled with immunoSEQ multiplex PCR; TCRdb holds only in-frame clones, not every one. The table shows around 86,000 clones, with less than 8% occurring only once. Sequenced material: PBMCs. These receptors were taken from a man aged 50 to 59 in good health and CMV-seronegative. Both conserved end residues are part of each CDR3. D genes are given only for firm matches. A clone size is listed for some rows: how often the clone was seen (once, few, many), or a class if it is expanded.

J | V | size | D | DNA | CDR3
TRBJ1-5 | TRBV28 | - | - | TGTGCCAGCAGTTTCGACAGCTATCAGCCCCAGCATTTT | CASSFDSYQPQHF
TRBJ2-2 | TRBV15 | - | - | TGTGCCACCAGCCCCGGGACACCGAACACCGGGGAGCTGTTTTTT | CATSPGTPNTGELFF
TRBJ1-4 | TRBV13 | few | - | TGTGCCAGCAGCTTAGAGCAGGGGTCAGGTGAAAAACTGTTTTTT | CASSLEQGSGEKLFF
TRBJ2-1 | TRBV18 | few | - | TGTGCCAGCGCCCAGACTGGGTACTACAATGAGCAGTTCTTC | CASAQTGYYNEQFF
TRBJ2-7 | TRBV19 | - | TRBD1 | TGTGCCAGTAGGAAGACAGGGGGCTCCTACGAGCAGTACTTC | CASRKTGGSYEQYF
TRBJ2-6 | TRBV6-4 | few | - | TGTGCCAGCAGTGACTCCGCAGGGAGGGGGGCCAACGTCCTGACTTTC | CASSDSAGRGANVLTF
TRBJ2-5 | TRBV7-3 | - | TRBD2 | TGTGCCAGCAGCCCCGGGTCGGCTAGCGGAGAAGAGACCCAGTACTTC | CASSPGSASGEETQYF
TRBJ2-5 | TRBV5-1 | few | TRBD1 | TGCGCCAGCAGCGGGCAGGGGGCAATTGGAGAGACCCAGTACTTC | CASSGQGAIGETQYF
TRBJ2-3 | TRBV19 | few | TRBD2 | TGTGCCAGTAGTTTTATAGCGGGAGGAGCAGATACGCAGTATTTT | CASSFIAGGADTQYF
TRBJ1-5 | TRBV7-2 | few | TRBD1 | TGTGCCAGCAGCTTAGCCGGACAGGGGGGACGTCAGCCCCAGCATTTT | CASSLAGQGGRQPQHF
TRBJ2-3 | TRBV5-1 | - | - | TGCGCCAGCAGCAACACCCCAAGCACAGATACGCAGTATTTT | CASSNTPSTDTQYF
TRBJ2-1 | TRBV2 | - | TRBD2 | TGTGCCAGCACATTAGCGGGGGGGCTCAATGAGCAGTTCTTC | CASTLAGGLNEQFF
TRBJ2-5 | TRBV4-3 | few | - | TGCGCCAGCAGCCAAGGGACTATCCAAGAGACCCAGTACTTC | CASSQGTIQETQYF
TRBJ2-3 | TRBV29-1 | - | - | TGCAGCCACATGGGGGCGGAAGGGCCCTGGACAGATACGCAGTATTTT | CSHMGAEGPWTDTQYF
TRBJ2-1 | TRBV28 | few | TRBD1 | TGTGCCAGCAGTACCTTCCAGGGGGCGTCTTACAATGAGCAGTTCTTC | CASSTFQGASYNEQFF
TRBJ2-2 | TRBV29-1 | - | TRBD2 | TGCAGCGTTGCTCTAGCGGGGGCCCTAACGAACACCGGGGAGCTGTTTTTT | CSVALAGALTNTGELFF
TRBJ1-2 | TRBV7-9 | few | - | TGTGCCCGCAGCTTCCGGGGGGCGAATGGCTACACCTTC | CARSFRGANGYTF
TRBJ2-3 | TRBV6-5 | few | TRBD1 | TGTGCCACCTGGGACAGGGGTTTCACAGATACGCAGTATTTT | CATWDRGFTDTQYF
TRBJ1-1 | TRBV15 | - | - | TGTGCCACCAGCAGAGATCCCCAGGGGAACACTGAAGCTTTCTTT | CATSRDPQGNTEAFF
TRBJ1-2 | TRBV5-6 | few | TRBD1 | TGTGCCAGCAGGGGACAGGGGGTATATGGCTACACCTTC | CASRGQGVYGYTF
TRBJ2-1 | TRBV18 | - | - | TGTGCCAGCTCACCCCCTAGCTCTTCCTACAATGAGCAGTTCTTC | CASSPPSSSYNEQFF
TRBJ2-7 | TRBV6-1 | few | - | TGTGCCAGCAGTGACGCCGGCGAGCAGTACTTC | CASSDAGEQYF
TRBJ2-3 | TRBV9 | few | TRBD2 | TGTGCCAGCAGCGCCGCGAGCGGGGGAATGGGGGATACGCAGTATTTT | CASSAASGGMGDTQYF
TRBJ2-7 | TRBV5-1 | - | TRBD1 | TGCGCCAGCAGCCCCGGGACAGGGGAGAGAGAGCAGTACTTC | CASSPGTGEREQYF
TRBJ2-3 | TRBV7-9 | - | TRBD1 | TGTGCCAGCAGCCAAGACAGGGGGAGAACAGATACGCAGTATTTT | CASSQDRGRTDTQYF
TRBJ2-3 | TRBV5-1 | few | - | TGCGCCAGCAGCTTCACAGGCACAGATACGCAGTATTTT | CASSFTGTDTQYF
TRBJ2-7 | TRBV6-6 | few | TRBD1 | TGTGCCAGCAGTTACTCGACAGGGAGCTCCTACGAGCAGTACTTC | CASSYSTGSSYEQYF
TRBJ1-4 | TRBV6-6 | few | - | TGTGCCAGCAGTTTCTGGACAGCAACTAATGAAAAACTGTTTTTT | CASSFWTATNEKLFF
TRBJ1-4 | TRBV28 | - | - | TGTGCCAGCATCCAGGGGTCGACTAATGAAAAACTGTTTTTT | CASIQGSTNEKLFF
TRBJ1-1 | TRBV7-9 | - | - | TGTGCCAGCAGCTTAAGGGGGTGGGACACTGAAGCTTTCTTT | CASSLRGWDTEAFF
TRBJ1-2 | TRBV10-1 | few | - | TGCGCCAGCAGTGAGAACCGGGGCAGGGGTTTTCATGGCTACACCTTC | CASSENRGRGFHGYTF
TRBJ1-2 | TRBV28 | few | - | TGTGCCAGCAGTTTTGGTCAGGGAGGTACCTATGGCTACACCTTC | CASSFGQGGTYGYTF
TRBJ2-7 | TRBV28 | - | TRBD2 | TGTGCCAGCAGTTTATTCATCGGGCTAGCGGACTACGAGCAGTACTTC | CASSLFIGLADYEQYF
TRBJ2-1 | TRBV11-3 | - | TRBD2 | TGTGCCAGCAGCCCTAGCGGGAACGTTGACAATGAGCAGTTCTTC | CASSPSGNVDNEQFF
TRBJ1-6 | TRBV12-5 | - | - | TGTGCTAGTGGTTTGGTCAGGGACAAATCGAGCGGACCCCTCCACTTT | CASGLVRDKSSGPLHF
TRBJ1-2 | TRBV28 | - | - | TGTGCCAGCAGTTCCAGGAGGGATGGCTACACCTTC | CASSSRRDGYTF
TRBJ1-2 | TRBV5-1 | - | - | TGCGCCAGCAGCCTGAGCGGGGACTATGGCTACACCTTC | CASSLSGDYGYTF
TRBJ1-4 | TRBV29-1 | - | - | TGCAGCGTTGAGGGACTCCTTAATGAAAAACTGTTTTTT | CSVEGLLNEKLFF
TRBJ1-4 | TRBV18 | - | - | TGTGCCAGCTCACGCATCGGCGGAACTAATGAAAAACTGTTTTTT | CASSRIGGTNEKLFF
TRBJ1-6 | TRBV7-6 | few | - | TGTGCCAGCAGCCTCCTCTCCCTAGGCTCACCCCTCCACTTT | CASSLLSLGSPLHF
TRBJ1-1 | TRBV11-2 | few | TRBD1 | TGTGCCAGCAGCTTTCGACAGGGTAGGGACACTGAAGCTTTCTTT | CASSFRQGRDTEAFF